The TCR beta chain under discussion was sequenced for a study of OX40 agonist ivuxolimab in advanced cancers. Study information: Three patients, one with hepatocellular carcinoma and two with cutaneous melanoma, achieved partial responses. Study-level findings and limits: Antigen specificity was not determined for the expanded peripheral T cells.

The CDR3 has 14 amino acids. The germline gives CDR1 KGHSH, CDR2 LQKENI. Trimming removed 6 bases from V and 0 bases from J, with 9 bases in between. Regarding this clone: Its target is unknown.

Assay: immunoSEQ multiplex PCR; the TCRdb copy retains only in-frame clones and omits some. Altogether over 55,000 clones are present, around 83% being singletons, with the ten largest covering approximately 1.5%. Material: CD4+ or CD8+ T cells sorted from blood, obtained in a trial of the OX40 agonist ivuxolimab. V is TRBV18 and J is TRBJ1-3; no firm D call. This receptor was taken from an adult with an advanced solid tumor such as melanoma, head and neck, liver or kidney cancer. The CDR3 is CASSPGSSGNTIYF. DNA of the CDR3: TGTGCCAGCTCCCCGGGGTCCTCTGGAAACACCATATATTTT.